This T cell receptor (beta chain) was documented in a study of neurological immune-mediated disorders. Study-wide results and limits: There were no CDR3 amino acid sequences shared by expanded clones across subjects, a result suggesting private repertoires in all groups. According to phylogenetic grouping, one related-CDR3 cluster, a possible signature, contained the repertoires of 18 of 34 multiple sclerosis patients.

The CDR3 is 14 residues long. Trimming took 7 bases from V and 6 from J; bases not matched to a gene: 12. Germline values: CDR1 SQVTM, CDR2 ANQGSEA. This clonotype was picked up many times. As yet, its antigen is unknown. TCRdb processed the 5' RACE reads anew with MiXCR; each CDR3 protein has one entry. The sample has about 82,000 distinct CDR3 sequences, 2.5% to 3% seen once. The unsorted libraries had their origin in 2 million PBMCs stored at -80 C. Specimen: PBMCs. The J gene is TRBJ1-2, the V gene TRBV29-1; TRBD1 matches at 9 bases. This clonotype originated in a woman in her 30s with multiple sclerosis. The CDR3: CSASTGGAVHGYTF. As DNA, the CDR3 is TGCAGCGCTTCTACAGGGGGCGCTGTGCATGGCTACACCTTC.